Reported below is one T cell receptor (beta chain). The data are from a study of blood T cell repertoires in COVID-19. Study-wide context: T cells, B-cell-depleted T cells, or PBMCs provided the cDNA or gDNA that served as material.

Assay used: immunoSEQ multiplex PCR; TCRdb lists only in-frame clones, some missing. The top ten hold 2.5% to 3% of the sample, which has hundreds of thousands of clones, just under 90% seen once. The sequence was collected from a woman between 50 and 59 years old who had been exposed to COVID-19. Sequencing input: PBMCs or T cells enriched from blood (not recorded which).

The DNA for the CDR3 is TGTGCCAGCAGCCCCCAGACAGGGGCGCACTCCTACGAGCAGTACTTC. Translation: CASSPQTGAHSYEQYF. The chain couples TRBV7-8 to TRBJ2-7; 8 bases are a match to TRBD1. Losses at the gene ends were 5 bases for V and 0 bases for J; bases not matched to a gene: 9. This CDR3 is built from 16 residues. Looked up from germline, CDR1 is SGHVS and CDR2 is FQNEAQ.